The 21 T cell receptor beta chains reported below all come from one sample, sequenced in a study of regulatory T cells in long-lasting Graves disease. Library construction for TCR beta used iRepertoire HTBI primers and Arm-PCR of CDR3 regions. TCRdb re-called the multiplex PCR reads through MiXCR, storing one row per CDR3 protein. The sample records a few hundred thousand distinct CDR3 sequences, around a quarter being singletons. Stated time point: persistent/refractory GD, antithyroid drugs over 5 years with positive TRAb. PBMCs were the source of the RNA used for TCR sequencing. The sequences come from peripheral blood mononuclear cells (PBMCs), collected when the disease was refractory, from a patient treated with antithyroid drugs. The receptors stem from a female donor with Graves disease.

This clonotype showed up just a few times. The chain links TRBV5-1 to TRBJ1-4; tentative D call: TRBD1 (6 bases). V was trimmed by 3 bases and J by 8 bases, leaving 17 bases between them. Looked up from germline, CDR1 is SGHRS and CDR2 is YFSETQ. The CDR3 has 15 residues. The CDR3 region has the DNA TGCGCCAGCAGCTCTAACTACAGGGCTGAGGAAAAACTGTTTTTT. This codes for CASSSNYRAEEKLFF. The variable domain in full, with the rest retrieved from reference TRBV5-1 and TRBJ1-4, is KAGVTQTPRYLIKTRGQQVTLSCSPISGHRSVSWYQQTPGQGLQFLFEYFSETQRNKGNFPGRFSGRQFSNSRSEMNVSTLELGDSALYLCASSSNYRAEEKLFFGSGTQLSVL.

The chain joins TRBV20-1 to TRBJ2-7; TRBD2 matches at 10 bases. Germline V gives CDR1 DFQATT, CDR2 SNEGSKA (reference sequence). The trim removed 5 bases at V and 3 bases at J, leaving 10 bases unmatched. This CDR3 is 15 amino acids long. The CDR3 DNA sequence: TGCAGTGCTCGAAAGACTAGCGGGCTAATCTACGAGCAGTACTTC. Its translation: CSARKTSGLIYEQYF.

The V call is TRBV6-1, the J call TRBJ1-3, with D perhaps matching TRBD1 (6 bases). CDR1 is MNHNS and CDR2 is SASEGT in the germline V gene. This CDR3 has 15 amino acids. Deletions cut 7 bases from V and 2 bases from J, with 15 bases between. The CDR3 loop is CASNPSYRAGNTIYF. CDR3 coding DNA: TGTGCCAGCAACCCCTCTTACAGGGCTGGAAACACCATATATTTT.

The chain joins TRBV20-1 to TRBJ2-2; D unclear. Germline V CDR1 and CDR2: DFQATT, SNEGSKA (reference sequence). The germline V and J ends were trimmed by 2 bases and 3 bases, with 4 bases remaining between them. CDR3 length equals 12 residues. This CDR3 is CSARWDTGELFF. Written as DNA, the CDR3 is TGCAGTGCTAGATGGGACACCGGGGAGCTGTTTTTT.

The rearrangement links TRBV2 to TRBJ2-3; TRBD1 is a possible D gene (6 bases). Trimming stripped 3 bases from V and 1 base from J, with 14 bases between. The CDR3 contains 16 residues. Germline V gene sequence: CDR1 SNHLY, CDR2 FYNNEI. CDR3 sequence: CASSDDRDTGTDTQYF. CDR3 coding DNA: TGTGCCAGCAGTGATGACCGGGACACAGGCACAGATACGCAGTATTTT.

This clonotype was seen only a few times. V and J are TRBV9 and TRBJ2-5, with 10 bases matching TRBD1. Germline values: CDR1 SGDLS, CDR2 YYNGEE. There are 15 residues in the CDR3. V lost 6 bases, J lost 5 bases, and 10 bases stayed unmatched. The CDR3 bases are TGTGCCAGCACTCAGGACAGGGGGTCTTGGGAGACCCAGTACTTC. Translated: CASTQDRGSWETQYF.

As DNA, the CDR3 is TGTGCCAGCACCCTTACAGGGATCGACTACAATGAGCAGTTCTTC. Protein product: CASTLTGIDYNEQFF. The V gene is TRBV28, the J gene TRBJ2-1; the D gene is possibly TRBD1 (6 bases). Germline CDR1 and CDR2: MDHEN and SYDVKM. V lost 7 bases and J lost 3, with 16 bases in between. This CDR3 spans 15 amino acids.

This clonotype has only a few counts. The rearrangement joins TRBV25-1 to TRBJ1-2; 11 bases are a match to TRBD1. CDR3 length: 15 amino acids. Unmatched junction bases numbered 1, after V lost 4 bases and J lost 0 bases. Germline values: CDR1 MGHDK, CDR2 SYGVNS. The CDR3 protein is CASSGTGGANYGYTF. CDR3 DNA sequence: TGTGCCAGCAGTGGGACAGGGGGCGCTAACTATGGCTACACCTTC.

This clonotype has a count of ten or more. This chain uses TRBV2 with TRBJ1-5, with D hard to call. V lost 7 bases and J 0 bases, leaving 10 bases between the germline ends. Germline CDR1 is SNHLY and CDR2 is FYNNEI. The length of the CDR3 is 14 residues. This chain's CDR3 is CASTRGGSNQPQHF. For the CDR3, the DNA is TGTGCCAGCACCCGAGGAGGTAGCAATCAGCCCCAGCATTTT.

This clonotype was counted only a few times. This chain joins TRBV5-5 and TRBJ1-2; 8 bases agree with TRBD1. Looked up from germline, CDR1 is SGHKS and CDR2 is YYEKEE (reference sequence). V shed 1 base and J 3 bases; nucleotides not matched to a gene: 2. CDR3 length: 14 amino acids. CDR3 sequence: CASSLWGQDYGYTF. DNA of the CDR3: TGTGCCAGCAGCTTGTGGGGACAGGACTATGGCTACACCTTC.

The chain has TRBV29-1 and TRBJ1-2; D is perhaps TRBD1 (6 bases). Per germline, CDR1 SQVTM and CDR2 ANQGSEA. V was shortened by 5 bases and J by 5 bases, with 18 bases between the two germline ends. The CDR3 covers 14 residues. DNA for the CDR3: TGCAGCGTTACTCTCGGGGGGGCCGGGTATGGCTACACCTTC. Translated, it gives CSVTLGGAGYGYTF.

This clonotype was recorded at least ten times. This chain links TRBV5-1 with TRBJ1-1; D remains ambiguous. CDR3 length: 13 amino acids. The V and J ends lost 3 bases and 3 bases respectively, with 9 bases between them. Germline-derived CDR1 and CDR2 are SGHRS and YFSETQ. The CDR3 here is CASSSLRDTEAFF. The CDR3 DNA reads TGCGCCAGCAGCTCTTTACGGGACACTGAAGCTTTCTTT.

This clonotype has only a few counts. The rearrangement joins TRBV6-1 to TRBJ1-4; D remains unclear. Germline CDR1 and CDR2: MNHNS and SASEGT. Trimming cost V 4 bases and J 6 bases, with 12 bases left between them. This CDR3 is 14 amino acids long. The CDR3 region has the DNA TGTGCCAGCAGTGGAACTACTAGGGATGAAAAACTGTTTTTT. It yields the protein CASSGTTRDEKLFF.

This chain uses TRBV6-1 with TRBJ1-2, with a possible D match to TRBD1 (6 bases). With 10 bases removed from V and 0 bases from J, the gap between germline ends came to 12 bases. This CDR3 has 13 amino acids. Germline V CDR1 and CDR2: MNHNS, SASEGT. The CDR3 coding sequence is TGTGCCACCTTACAGGGAGCTAACTATGGCTACACCTTC. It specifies CATLQGANYGYTF.

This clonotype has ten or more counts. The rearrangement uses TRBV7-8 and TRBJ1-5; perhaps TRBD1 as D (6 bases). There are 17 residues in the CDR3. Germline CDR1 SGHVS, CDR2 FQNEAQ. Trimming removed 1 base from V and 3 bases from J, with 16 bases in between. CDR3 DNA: TGTGCCAGCAGCTTAGTTTCGCTGGGACAAGTCAATCAGCCCCAGCATTTT. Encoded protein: CASSLVSLGQVNQPQHF.

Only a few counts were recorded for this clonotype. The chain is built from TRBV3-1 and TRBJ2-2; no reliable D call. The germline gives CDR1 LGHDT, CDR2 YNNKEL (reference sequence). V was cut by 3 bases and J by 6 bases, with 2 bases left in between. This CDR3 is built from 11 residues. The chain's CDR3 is CASSHAGELFF. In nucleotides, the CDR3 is TGTGCCAGCAGCCACGCCGGGGAGCTGTTTTTT.

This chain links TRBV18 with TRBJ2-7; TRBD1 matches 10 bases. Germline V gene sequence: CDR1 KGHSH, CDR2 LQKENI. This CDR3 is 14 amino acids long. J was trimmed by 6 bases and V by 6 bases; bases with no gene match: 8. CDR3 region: CASSPGQGTGEQYF. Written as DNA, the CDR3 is TGTGCCAGCTCGCCGGGACAGGGGACTGGCGAGCAGTACTTC.

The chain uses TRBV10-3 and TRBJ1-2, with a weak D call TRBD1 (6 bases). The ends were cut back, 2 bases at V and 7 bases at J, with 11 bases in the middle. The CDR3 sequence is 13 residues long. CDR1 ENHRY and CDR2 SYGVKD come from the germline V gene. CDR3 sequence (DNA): TGTGCCATCAGTGAGGGACAGAGAATTGGCTACACCTTC. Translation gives CAISEGQRIGYTF.

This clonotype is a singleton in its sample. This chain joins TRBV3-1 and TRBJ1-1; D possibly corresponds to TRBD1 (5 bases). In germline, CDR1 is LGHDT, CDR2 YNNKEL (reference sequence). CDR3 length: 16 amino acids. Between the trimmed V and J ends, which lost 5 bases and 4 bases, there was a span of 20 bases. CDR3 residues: CASSVGGRFEGTEAFF. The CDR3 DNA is TGTGCCAGCAGCGTGGGGGGTCGGTTCGAAGGCACTGAAGCTTTCTTT.

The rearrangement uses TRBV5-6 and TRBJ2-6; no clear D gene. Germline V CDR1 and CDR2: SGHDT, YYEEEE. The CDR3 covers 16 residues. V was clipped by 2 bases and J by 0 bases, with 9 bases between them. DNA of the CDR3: TGTGCCAGCAGCTTTCTCCAGACCTCTGGGGCCAACGTCCTGACTTTC. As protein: CASSFLQTSGANVLTF.

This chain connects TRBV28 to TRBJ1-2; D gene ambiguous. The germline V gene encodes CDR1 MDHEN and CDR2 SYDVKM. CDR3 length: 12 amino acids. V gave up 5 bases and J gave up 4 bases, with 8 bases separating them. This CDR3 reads CASSGWSYGYTF. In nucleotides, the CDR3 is TGTGCCAGCAGTGGATGGAGCTATGGCTACACCTTC.